These T cell receptor beta chains were read from a single sample in a study of blood T cell repertoires in COVID-19. Assay used: immunoSEQ multiplex PCR; TCRdb lists only in-frame clones, some missing. The sample contains fewer than 250,000 clones, around 88% of which appear only once. The sequenced sample was PBMCs or T cells enriched from blood (not recorded which). Source of these receptors: a woman in her forties or fifties with acute COVID-19. CDR3s include the opening cysteine and the closing phenylalanine or tryptophan. A D gene is named only where the DNA matches it firmly. Where a row states a size, it is once, few, many or the class of an expanded clone; other rows omit it.

J gene,clone size,D gene,V gene,CDR3 protein,CDR3 DNA
TRBJ1-3,NA,NA,TRBV9,CASSVGGEFSGNTIYF,TGTGCCAGCAGCGTTGGGGGGGAGTTCTCTGGAAACACCATATATTTT
TRBJ2-7,NA,NA,TRBV7-2,CASTYRQTYEQYF,TGTGCCAGCACCTATCGACAGACCTACGAGCAGTACTTC
TRBJ2-7,NA,TRBD2,TRBV7-3,CALSGAGEDEQYF,TGTGCTCTAAGCGGAGCGGGAGAAGACGAGCAGTACTTC
TRBJ2-7,few,NA,TRBV7-9,CASTFPSSYEQYF,TGTGCCAGCACCTTCCCGAGTTCCTACGAGCAGTACTTC
TRBJ1-1,NA,NA,TRBV27,CASSFSYGKSMNTEAFF,TGTGCCAGCAGTTTTAGTTACGGTAAGAGCATGAACACTGAAGCTTTCTTT
TRBJ2-1,NA,TRBD2,TRBV7-3,CASSLLAGGSFNNEQFF,TGTGCCAGCAGCTTACTAGCGGGAGGCTCTTTTAACAATGAGCAGTTCTTC
TRBJ1-2,NA,TRBD1,TRBV30,CAWSVGSGGPRVYGYTF,TGTGCCTGGAGTGTAGGGTCAGGGGGCCCGCGGGTGTATGGCTACACCTTC
TRBJ1-2,NA,NA,TRBV30,CAWIPRVGANYGYTF,TGTGCCTGGATCCCACGTGTCGGAGCAAACTATGGCTACACCTTC
TRBJ2-7,NA,NA,TRBV2,CASSAVFVYEQYF,TGTGCCAGCAGTGCGGTCTTTGTCTACGAGCAGTACTTC
TRBJ1-1,NA,TRBD1,TRBV9,CASSVVAGGKNTEAFF,TGTGCCAGCAGCGTAGTGGCAGGGGGGAAGAACACTGAAGCTTTCTTT
TRBJ1-5,NA,NA,TRBV7-8,CASSLGAGRNQPQHF,TGTGCCAGCAGCTTAGGTGCAGGGCGAAATCAGCCCCAGCATTTT
TRBJ1-1,NA,TRBD1,TRBV7-3,CASSRGTAGTEAFF,TGTGCCAGCAGCCGAGGGACAGCGGGCACTGAAGCTTTCTTT
TRBJ1-1,NA,NA,TRBV4-1,CASSQGGRGTEAFF,TGCGCCAGCAGCCAAGGGGGCAGGGGCACTGAAGCTTTCTTT
TRBJ2-3,NA,NA,TRBV3-1/TRBV3-2,CASSQPSAGDTQYF,TGTGCCAGCAGCCAACCCTCGGCGGGGGATACGCAGTATTTT
TRBJ2-7,NA,NA,TRBV30,CAWSASGTSVSQYF,TGTGCCTGGAGTGCCTCCGGGACATCGGTCAGCCAGTACTTC
TRBJ2-2,NA,NA,TRBV28,CASILGGTGLTGELFF,TGTGCCAGCATCTTGGGGGGGACAGGACTCACCGGGGAGCTGTTTTTT
TRBJ1-5,NA,NA,TRBV21-1,CASSSARQGSNQPQHF,TGTGCCAGCAGCAGCGCCCGACAGGGGAGCAATCAGCCCCAGCATTTT
TRBJ2-7,NA,TRBD2,TRBV6-5,CASSYLSSGSYEQYF,TGTGCCAGCAGTTACTTATCTAGCGGGAGCTACGAGCAGTACTTC